The clone carrying this T cell receptor beta chain was counted many times. CDR1 and CDR2 from the germline V gene are MNHNS and SASEGT. V was pared by 5 bases and J by 0 bases, with 17 bases between. CDR3 length equals 17 residues. PCR was performed a second time for about 7 to 12 cycles using a sample-barcoded 5' primer and a J-beta primer mix. Through a template-switch adaptor with 12 random nucleotides, each cDNA molecule received a tag. TCRdb called the 5' RACE reads again in MiXCR, with one record for every CDR3 protein. The table lists some 550,000 distinct CDR3 sequences, roughly 48% of them singletons. This record comes from a study of blood T cells in healthy people across ages.

Sequenced input: blood. This rearrangement joins TRBV6-1 to TRBJ2-1, with a possible D match to TRBD1 (8 bases). This TCR derives from a man older than 75 in good health. The CDR3 region has the DNA TGTGCCAGCAGTCGGAGGAACAGGGGGGGCTCCTACAATGAGCAGTTCTTC. Its protein is CASSRRNRGGSYNEQFF.